The 25 T cell receptor beta chains below were found in one sample sequenced in a study of identical twins. TCRdb independently ran MiXCR on the 5' RACE reads; one entry per CDR3 protein. The sample yields roughly 630,000 distinct CDR3 sequences, roughly 7.2% seen once. This sample was also put to use in a study of yellow fever vaccine responses in identical twins.

Input material: PBMCs. These receptor sequences come from a woman aged 18-35 years in good health.

This clonotype appeared a few times. The J gene is TRBJ2-7, the V gene TRBV20-1, with 11 bases aligning to TRBD2. The V gene end was trimmed by 0 bases and the J gene end by 1 base; junction bases not matched to a gene: 5. Germline V lookup: CDR1 DFQATT, CDR2 SNEGSKA (reference sequence). The CDR3 totals 16 residues. DNA for the CDR3: TGCAGTGCTAGAGATGTCCCTAGCGGGGGGTCCTACGAGCAGTACGTC. Amino acid sequence: CSARDVPSGGSYEQYV.

This clonotype was counted only a few times. The rearrangement joins TRBV28 to TRBJ2-7, with 8 bases that match TRBD2. Trimming removed 5 bases from V and 0 bases from J; junction bases left unmatched: 9. Germline CDR1 is MDHEN and CDR2 is SYDVKM. The CDR3 runs 16 residues. CDR3 in DNA: TGTGCCAGCAGTGTCCCGGGAGGGTACAACTCCTACGAGCAGTACTTC. Translated: CASSVPGGYNSYEQYF. Looking up the rest from reference TRBV28 and TRBJ2-7 gives the full variable domain: DVKVTQSSRYLVKRTGEKVFLECVQDMDHENMFWYRQDPGLGLRLIYFSYDVKMKEKGDIPEGYSVSREKKERFSLILESASTNQTSMYLCASSVPGGYNSYEQYFGPGTRLTVT.

This chain connects TRBV7-9 to TRBJ2-3, with 10 nucleotides matching TRBD1. The V and J ends lost 3 bases and 3 bases, in that order; junction bases with no gene match: 6. The CDR3 covers 16 residues. Per the germline V gene, CDR1 is SEHNR and CDR2 is FQNEAQ (reference sequence). The CDR3 loop is CASSFPRDRGTDTQYF. DNA for the CDR3: TGTGCCAGCAGCTTTCCCAGGGACAGGGGTACAGATACGCAGTATTTT.

This clonotype has at least ten counts. This chain connects TRBV7-2 to TRBJ2-1; no clear D gene. Germline V lookup: CDR1 SGHTA, CDR2 FQGNSA. The CDR3 is made up of 14 amino acids. Trimming took off 6 bases at V and 0 bases at J, with 9 bases between the two ends. As DNA, the CDR3 is TGTGCCAGCAGACCCGACGTCTCCTACAATGAGCAGTTCTTC. Translating gives CASRPDVSYNEQFF.

The chain employs TRBV7-8 and TRBJ2-1; the match to TRBD1 covers 9 bases. Per the germline V gene, CDR1 is SGHVS and CDR2 is FQNEAQ. V was clipped by 5 bases and J by 4 bases; unmatched bases: 6. CDR3 length: 15 residues. The CDR3 sequence: CASSPGQGQYNEQFF. The CDR3 DNA sequence: TGTGCCAGCAGCCCTGGACAGGGGCAATACAATGAGCAGTTCTTC.

In this sample, this clonotype turned up many times. Here the CDR3 reads CSVRAGYANTEAFF. Here the CDR3 DNA reads TGCAGCGTTCGGGCAGGGTATGCGAACACTGAAGCTTTCTTT. V and J are TRBV29-1 and TRBJ1-1; maybe TRBD1 (5 bases). Trimming pared 5 bases from V and 1 base from J, leaving 14 bases between. This CDR3 has 14 residues. Germline lookup yields CDR1 SQVTM and CDR2 ANQGSEA. Combining the CDR3 with reference TRBV29-1 and TRBJ1-1 gives the whole variable domain SAVISQKPSRDICQRGTSLTIQCQVDSQVTMMFWYRQQPGQSLTLIATANQGSEATYESGFVIDKFPISRPNLTFSTLTVSNMSPEDSSIYLCSVRAGYANTEAFFGQGTRLTVV.

The gene calls are TRBV5-5 and TRBJ2-3; D may match TRBD1 or TRBD2 (5 bases each). Germline values: CDR1 SGHKS, CDR2 YYEKEE (reference sequence). CDR3 length: 16 amino acids. V was cut by 0 bases and J by 1 base, with 12 bases left in between. The CDR3: CASSLESGPGTDTQYF. In DNA form, the CDR3 reads TGTGCCAGCAGCTTGGAGTCGGGGCCAGGCACAGATACGCAGTATTTT.

The chain carries TRBV20-1 and TRBJ2-7; the match to TRBD2 covers 14 bases. The trim removed 1 base at V and 7 bases at J, leaving 3 bases unmatched. Germline CDR1 reads DFQATT; CDR2 reads SNEGSKA (reference sequence). The CDR3 contains 14 residues. The DNA of the CDR3 is TGCAGTGCTAGAGGGGGACTAGCGGGGGAAGAGCAGTACGTC. Translated: CSARGGLAGEEQYV.

A few counts support this clonotype. The chain uses TRBV5-6 and TRBJ2-1; 8 nucleotides agree with TRBD2. V gave up 3 bases and J gave up 3 bases; unmatched junction bases: 11. Germline CDR1 SGHDT, CDR2 YYEEEE. The CDR3 is 17 residues long. The CDR3 loop reads CASSSQLAELFYNEQFF. CDR3 nucleotide sequence: TGTGCCAGCAGCTCTCAACTAGCGGAACTGTTCTACAATGAGCAGTTCTTC.

This clonotype was counted at least ten times. The J gene is TRBJ2-5, the V gene TRBV12-3 or TRBV12-4; TRBD2 aligns across 7 bases. The V segment lost 6 bases and the J segment 5 bases; nucleotides outside the gene matches: 9. The CDR3 contains 14 residues. The CDR3 protein is CASSLGGTRETQYF. CDR3 DNA: TGTGCCAGCAGCCTGGGGGGGACCAGGGAGACCCAGTACTTC.

The V gene is TRBV20-1, the J gene TRBJ2-1; 7 bases map to TRBD2. Germline loops: CDR1 DFQATT, CDR2 SNEGSKA (reference sequence). Unmatched junction bases numbered 7, after V lost 0 bases and J lost 5 bases. The CDR3 contains 15 residues. CDR3 bases: TGCAGTGCTAGAGATCCTGGCGGGAGCGACAATGAGCAGTTCTTC. Translated: CSARDPGGSDNEQFF.

The CDR3, as DNA: TGTGCCAGCAGCTTAGAGAGCGGGAGGGGATTCAATGAGCAGTTCTTC. Its protein is CASSLESGRGFNEQFF. The chain carries TRBV7-9 and TRBJ2-1; the match to TRBD2 covers 10 bases. With V trimmed by 1 base and J by 6 bases, 6 bases remained unmatched. The germline V gene encodes CDR1 SEHNR and CDR2 FQNEAQ (reference sequence). There are 16 residues in the CDR3.

The chain has TRBV9 and TRBJ2-1, with 10 bases identical to TRBD2. This CDR3 region has 16 residues. Looked up from germline, CDR1 is SGDLS and CDR2 is YYNGEE. Germline trimming cut 0 bases from V and 3 bases from J; bases unmatched to any gene: 3. CDR3 residues: CASSVGTSGVYNEQFF. DNA for the CDR3: TGTGCCAGCAGCGTAGGAACTAGCGGGGTCTACAATGAGCAGTTCTTC.

The sample holds a few counts of this clonotype. The chain carries TRBV24-1 and TRBJ1-1, with 9 bases identical to TRBD1. Germline CDR1 KGHDR, CDR2 SFDVKD. V lost 12 bases, J lost 11 bases, and 21 bases stayed unmatched. The CDR3 is 15 residues long. The CDR3 DNA is TGTGCCTCACCCACCAAGATGTTAAGGGACAGGGACGCTTTCTTT. Amino acids: CASPTKMLRDRDAFF.

This clonotype was counted many times. This rearrangement joins TRBV5-1 to TRBJ1-1; TRBD1 matches at 7 bases. The trim removed 4 bases at V and 6 bases at J, leaving 9 bases unmatched. The CDR3 has 14 amino acids. Looked up from germline, CDR1 is SGHRS and CDR2 is YFSETQ. CDR3 residues: CASSHGGGGPEAFF. The CDR3 DNA reads TGCGCCAGCAGCCATGGAGGGGGCGGCCCTGAAGCTTTCTTT. The variable domain in full, completed from reference TRBV5-1 and TRBJ1-1, reads KAGVTQTPRYLIKTRGQQVTLSCSPISGHRSVSWYQQTPGQGLQFLFEYFSETQRNKGNFPGRFSGRQFSNSRSEMNVSTLELGDSALYLCASSHGGGGPEAFFGQGTRLTVV.

This clonotype was recorded many times. The chain has TRBV29-1 and TRBJ2-1, with TRBD2 matching over 7 bases. Looked up from germline, CDR1 is SQVTM and CDR2 is ANQGSEA. The length of the CDR3 is 12 residues. Trimming removed 4 bases from V and 8 bases from J; junction bases left unmatched: 5. This CDR3 reads CSVALLADEQFF. Written as DNA, the CDR3 is TGCAGCGTTGCACTCCTAGCGGATGAGCAGTTCTTC.

This clonotype came up many times. The CDR3 bases are TGTGCCAGCAGTTCCTACTATTATGAGTCTGGAAACACCATATATTTT. Its protein is CASSSYYYESGNTIYF. The V call is TRBV6-5, the J call TRBJ1-3; D gene uncertain. V shed 4 bases and J shed 1 base, with 14 bases lying between them. The germline gives CDR1 MNHEY, CDR2 SVGAGI. The CDR3 consists of 16 residues.

This clonotype was counted ten times or more. The chain uses TRBV7-6 and TRBJ2-5; unclear D gene. The length of the CDR3 is 12 residues. CDR1 and CDR2 (germline): SGHVS, FNYEAQ. The CDR3 here is CAQRITGETQYF. CDR3 sequence (DNA): TGTGCACAACGGATAACCGGGGAGACCCAGTACTTC.

The table lists this clonotype with a few counts. The J gene is TRBJ2-3, the V gene TRBV5-1; a possible D gene is TRBD1 (6 bases). The CDR3 runs to 17 residues. With 4 bases removed from V and 0 bases from J, the gap between germline ends came to 18 bases. Germline V lookup: CDR1 SGHRS, CDR2 YFSETQ. The CDR3 protein is CASSPVRGSYSTDTQYF. The CDR3 nucleotides are TGCGCCAGCAGCCCAGTCAGGGGCTCTTATAGCACAGATACGCAGTATTTT.

This clonotype has only a few counts. This chain connects TRBV4-1 to TRBJ2-3, with 7 bases identical to TRBD2. This CDR3 comprises 16 residues. Germline CDR1 and CDR2: MGHRA and YSYEKL. J lost 1 base, V lost 0 bases, and 4 bases had no gene match. This chain's CDR3 is CASSQDWTRGTDTQYF. The CDR3 coding sequence is TGCGCCAGCAGCCAAGACTGGACTAGAGGCACAGATACGCAGTATTTT.

This chain joins TRBV18 and TRBJ2-7; 7 bases agree with TRBD2. Germline V CDR1 and CDR2: KGHSH, LQKENI. J gave up 6 bases and V 2 bases, and 4 bases lay outside the gene matches. This CDR3 is built from 13 residues. CDR3 sequence: CASSPNLAVEQYV. CDR3 coding DNA: TGTGCCAGCTCACCAAACCTAGCGGTCGAGCAGTACGTC.

This clonotype was seen ten or more times. The J gene is TRBJ2-6, the V gene TRBV5-5; no definite D call. Trimming took off 2 bases at V and 0 bases at J, with 15 bases between the two ends. Germline CDR1 and CDR2: SGHKS and YYEKEE (reference sequence). The CDR3 totals 18 residues. The CDR3 DNA is TGTGCCAGCAGCTTACGGCCAACTTATGACTCTGGGGCCAACGTCCTGACTTTC. Translating it yields CASSLRPTYDSGANVLTF.

There are a few counts of this clonotype. V usage is TRBV10-2 and J usage is TRBJ2-1; TRBD2 matches 8 bases. This CDR3 region has 16 residues. V shed 3 bases and J 7 bases; nucleotides not matched to a gene: 11. Germline V gene lookup returns CDR1 WSHSY and CDR2 SAAADI. The DNA of the CDR3 is TGCGCCAGCAGTGAAGGGCTAGCGGGTATGGGGAATGAGCAGTTCTTC. This encodes CASSEGLAGMGNEQFF.

CDR3 protein: CSVGGGGQETQYF. CDR3 DNA: TGCAGCGTGGGGGGGGGAGGTCAAGAGACCCAGTACTTC. The rearrangement links TRBV29-1 to TRBJ2-5, with 7 bases aligning to TRBD2. Germline CDR1 SQVTM, CDR2 ANQGSEA. The CDR3 runs to 13 residues. The V segment lost 6 bases and the J segment 2 bases; nucleotides outside the gene matches: 6.

By share of the sample, this clonotype is medium-sized. The chain is built from TRBV29-1 and TRBJ1-2; no firm D call. CDR1 is SQVTM and CDR2 is ANQGSEA in the germline V gene. The CDR3 loop spans 13 amino acids. Trimming removed 7 bases from V and 0 bases from J, with 12 bases in between. The CDR3 DNA sequence: TGCAGCGCCAAGGAGTTCTCTAACTATGGCTACACCTTC. Translation gives CSAKEFSNYGYTF.